This TCR beta chain was captured in a study of blood T cell repertoires in COVID-19. Study overall: Samples taken during acute and convalescent COVID-19 were collected in the United States, Italy and Spain. T cells, B-cell-depleted T cells, or PBMCs provided the cDNA or gDNA that served as material.

V dropped 4 bases and J dropped 4 bases, with 23 bases sitting between them. The germline CDR1 and CDR2 sequences are MDHEN and SYDVKM. This CDR3 contains 18 residues. The authors' processing: Researchers report that nucleated cell counts were estimated from reference gene primer amplification. TCRdb's copy holds only in-frame clones and misses some; the assay was immunoSEQ multiplex PCR. Clone size and the V and J calls come from that table; the DNA yielded D and trimming. There are around 67,000 clones in the sample; about 81% occur only once, and about 9.1% lies in the top ten. The sample consisted of peripheral blood. This sequence was found in a human donor in a cohort sampled during active COVID-19. This sequence joins TRBV28 and TRBJ2-1; weak D call: TRBD1 (6 bases). The CDR3 DNA sequence: TGTGCCAGCAGTTCCCCGACAGACCGGTTGGGGGCATACAATGAGCAGTTCTTC. Translated, it gives CASSSPTDRLGAYNEQFF.